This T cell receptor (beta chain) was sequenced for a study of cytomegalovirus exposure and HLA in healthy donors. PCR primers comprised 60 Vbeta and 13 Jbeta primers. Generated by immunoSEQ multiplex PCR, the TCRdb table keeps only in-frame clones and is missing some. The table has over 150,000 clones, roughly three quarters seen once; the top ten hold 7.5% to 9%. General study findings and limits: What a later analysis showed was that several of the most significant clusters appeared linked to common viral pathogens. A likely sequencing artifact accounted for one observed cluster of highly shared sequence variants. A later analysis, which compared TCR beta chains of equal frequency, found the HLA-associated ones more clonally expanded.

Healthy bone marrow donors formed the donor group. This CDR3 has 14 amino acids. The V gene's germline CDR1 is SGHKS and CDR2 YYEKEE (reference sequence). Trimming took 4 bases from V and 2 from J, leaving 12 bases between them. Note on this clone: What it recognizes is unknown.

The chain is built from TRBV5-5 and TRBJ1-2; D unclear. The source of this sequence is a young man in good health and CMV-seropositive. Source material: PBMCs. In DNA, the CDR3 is TGTGCCAGCAGCCCCAAGGAGGCCAACTATGGCTACACCTTC. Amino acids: CASSPKEANYGYTF.